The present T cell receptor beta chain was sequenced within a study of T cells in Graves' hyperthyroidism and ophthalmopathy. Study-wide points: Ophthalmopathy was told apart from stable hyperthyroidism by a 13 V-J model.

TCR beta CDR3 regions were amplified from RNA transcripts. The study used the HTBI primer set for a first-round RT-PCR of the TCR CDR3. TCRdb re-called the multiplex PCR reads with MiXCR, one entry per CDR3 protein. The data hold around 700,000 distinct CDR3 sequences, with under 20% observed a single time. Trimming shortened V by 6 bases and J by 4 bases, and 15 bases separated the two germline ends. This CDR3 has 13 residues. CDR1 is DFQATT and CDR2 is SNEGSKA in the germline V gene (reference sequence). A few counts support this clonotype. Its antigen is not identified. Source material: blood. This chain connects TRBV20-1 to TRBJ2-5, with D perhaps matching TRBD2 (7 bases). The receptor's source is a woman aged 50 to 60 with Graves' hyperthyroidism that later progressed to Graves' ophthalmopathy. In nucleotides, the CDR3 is TGCAGTGCCAGATTCGGGGGGCGAGAGACCCAGTACTTC. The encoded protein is CSARFGGRETQYF.